A selection of T cell receptor beta chains follows, all from one sample in a study of technical replicates of blood from a handful of donors. The data were produced by immunoSEQ multiplex PCR, yet TCRdb's version contains in-frame clones alone and is incomplete. The data contain about 83,000 clones, roughly 94% of them singletons. Sequenced sample: T cells isolated from PBMCs. The receptors come from a human donor in good health. Both conserved end residues are part of each CDR3. A D gene is named only where the DNA matches it firmly. For some rows the clone size is stated as once, few or many, or as a class when expanded; others skip it.

TRBV5-6	.	TRBJ2-3	.	TGTGCCAGCAGCTTGGATACCGAGACAGATACGCAGTATTTT	CASSLDTETDTQYF
TRBV12-5	.	TRBJ1-2	TRBD1	TGTGCTAGTGGTTTGGTAAAGACAGGGAACTATGGCTACACCTTC	CASGLVKTGNYGYTF
TRBV7-9	once	TRBJ1-1	.	TGTGCCAGCAGCCCAAGGGGGGGGCAGGGGATGAACACTGAAGCTTTCTTT	CASSPRGGQGMNTEAFF
TRBV5-1	.	TRBJ2-6	.	TGCGCCAGCAGCTTGGCGCCGGGCTCTGGGGCCAACGTCCTGACTTTC	CASSLAPGSGANVLTF
TRBV10-1	.	TRBJ2-3	TRBD1	TGCGCCAGCAGTTCGGAATCCTCCGGACAGGGCACAGATACGCAGTATTTT	CASSSESSGQGTDTQYF
TRBV6-1	.	TRBJ1-2	TRBD1	TGTGCCAGCAGGCAAGACGGGACAGGGGTGGATGGCTACACCTTC	CASRQDGTGVDGYTF
TRBV9	.	TRBJ1-5	.	TGTGCCAGCAGCGTAACGGGGGGCGGCAATCAGCCCCAGCATTTT	CASSVTGGGNQPQHF
TRBV5-1	.	TRBJ2-7	.	TGCGCCAGCAGCTCCAGAACGACCTACGAGCAGTACTTC	CASSSRTTYEQYF
TRBV11-3	few	TRBJ2-2	.	TGTGCCAGCAGTCACCCGGGGACAACAAACACCGGGGAGCTGTTTTTT	CASSHPGTTNTGELFF
TRBV5-1	.	TRBJ1-2	.	TGCGCCAGCAGCTTACCGGTACTAGGGTACGACTATGGCTACACCTTC	CASSLPVLGYDYGYTF
TRBV28	.	TRBJ2-1	TRBD2	TGTGCCAGCAGTTTCGGGACTAGCGGATACAATGAGCAGTTCTTC	CASSFGTSGYNEQFF
TRBV5-1	once	TRBJ2-7	.	TGCGCCAGCAGCAATTACGGGGTCCCCTACGAGCAGTACTTC	CASSNYGVPYEQYF
TRBV4-1	once	TRBJ2-3	.	TGCGCCAGCAGCCAAGTCCGGTCCCCCACAGATACGCAGTATTTT	CASSQVRSPTDTQYF
TRBV9	few	TRBJ1-2	TRBD1	TGTGCCAGCAGCCCCCGAGAGGGGCAGGGGGCGATTGGCTACACCTTC	CASSPREGQGAIGYTF
TRBV9	.	TRBJ1-6	.	TGTGCCAGCAGCCCCAGGAATTCACCCCTCCACTTT	CASSPRNSPLHF
TRBV7-7	.	TRBJ2-2	.	TGTGCTAGCAGCTCCGACAGGAACACCGGGGAGCTGTTTTTT	CASSSDRNTGELFF
TRBV11-3	.	TRBJ2-2	.	TGTGCCAGCAGCCCCTATGGGAACACCGGGGAGCTGTTTTTT	CASSPYGNTGELFF
TRBV7-9	.	TRBJ2-1	.	TGTGCCAGCAGCGCGATACTTCACCCGAACAATGAGCAGTTCTTC	CASSAILHPNNEQFF
TRBV4-1	.	TRBJ2-3	.	TGCGCCGGCAGCCAAGGACAGTCCACAGATACGCAGTATTTT	CAGSQGQSTDTQYF
TRBV27	.	TRBJ2-5	.	TGTGCCAGCAGTCCCCTCTACATTGGTGGGGGGGAGACCCAGTACTTC	CASSPLYIGGGETQYF
TRBV5-1	.	TRBJ2-2	.	TGCGCCAGCAGCCCCCCCCCACTGGGCAGACACACCGGGGAGCTGTTTTTT	CASSPPPLGRHTGELFF
TRBV4-1	.	TRBJ1-1	.	TGCGCCAGCAGCCAAACCGGCGGGAACACTGAAGCTTTCTTT	CASSQTGGNTEAFF
TRBV7-9	.	TRBJ1-1	.	TGTGCCAGTGGCCGGACAGCGAACACTGAAGCTTTCTTT	CASGRTANTEAFF
TRBV27	once	TRBJ2-1	TRBD1	TGTGCCAGCAGCCGGATTTTCAGGGGGCGCTCCTACAATGAGCAGTTCTTC	CASSRIFRGRSYNEQFF
TRBV6-1	.	TRBJ1-1	.	TGTGCCATCGGGAAATGGGCAGAGTACACTGAAGCTTTCTTT	CAIGKWAEYTEAFF
TRBV11-3	.	TRBJ2-1	.	TGTGCCAGCAGCTTAGGAGCTAGCCGGCTCAATGAGCAGTTCTTC	CASSLGASRLNEQFF
TRBV6-6	.	TRBJ2-7	TRBD1	TGTGCCAGCAGTTACGGGACAGGGGTCTCCTACGAGCAGTACTTC	CASSYGTGVSYEQYF
TRBV28	few	TRBJ1-5	.	TGTGCCAGCACCGACTCCGAAGACAGGACCGAGGAGCCCCAGCATTTT	CASTDSEDRTEEPQHF
TRBV27	.	TRBJ2-3	.	TGTGCCAGCAGTTTATCCTCCGGAGCGACCCGGATTTTT	CASSLSSGATRIF
TRBV19	.	TRBJ2-1	TRBD2	TGTGCCAGTAGTAATGAGGGAGGGGCTATTAGTTCCTACAATGAGCAGTTCTTC	CASSNEGGAISSYNEQFF
TRBV6-6	.	TRBJ1-5	TRBD1	TGTGCCAGCAGAAGGGGACAGTGGGATCAGCCCCAGCATTTT	CASRRGQWDQPQHF
TRBV6-1	.	TRBJ2-7	.	TGTGCCAGCAGTGAAGTCCAGGTTTTCCCTTACGAGCAGTACTTC	CASSEVQVFPYEQYF
TRBV30	.	TRBJ1-3	.	TGTGCCTGGATACCCCCGGGGGGCGGAAAGTCTTCTGGAAACACCATATATTTT	CAWIPPGGGKSSGNTIYF
TRBV5-4	.	TRBJ1-1	TRBD1	TGTGCCAGCAATAAACAGGGGTCTGTCACTGAAGCTTTCTTT	CASNKQGSVTEAFF
TRBV7-2	.	TRBJ2-1	TRBD1	TGTGCCAGCAGCGACGACCCTCCGGGACAGGGTTTGTGCAATGAGCAGTTCTTC	CASSDDPPGQGLCNEQFF
TRBV28	few	TRBJ1-2	TRBD1	TGTGCCAGCAGTCCAACCTGGGGACAGGGGATTTATGGCTACACCTTC	CASSPTWGQGIYGYTF
TRBV7-9	.	TRBJ1-2	TRBD1	TGTGCCAGCAGCTTAGGGGACAGAGGGCCAACCTTC	CASSLGDRGPTF
TRBV7-7	.	TRBJ2-7	TRBD2	TGTGCTAGCAGCTATGGTAGCGGGGAACACTACGAGCAGTACTTC	CASSYGSGEHYEQYF
TRBV6-5	.	TRBJ2-3	.	TGTGCCAGCAGTTACTCGTATAGCACAGATACGCAGTATTTT	CASSYSYSTDTQYF
TRBV2	once	TRBJ2-3	.	TGTGCCAGCAGTGAGGAGACTGACTCAACGCAGTATTTT	CASSEETDSTQYF
TRBV5-4	.	TRBJ1-1	.	TGTGCCAGCAGCACCGGCCACCAGGCGAACACTGAAGCTTTCTTT	CASSTGHQANTEAFF
TRBV29-1	.	TRBJ2-1	.	TGCAGCGGGGATATGGAGGGCAATGAGCAGTTCTTC	CSGDMEGNEQFF
TRBV27	.	TRBJ1-1	.	TGTGCCAGCAGTTTCTACCAGAACACTGAAGCTTTCTTT	CASSFYQNTEAFF
TRBV18	.	TRBJ2-7	TRBD1	TGTGCCAGCTCATCGGGACAGGCCTCCTACGAGCAGTACTTC	CASSSGQASYEQYF
TRBV18	.	TRBJ2-5	.	TGTGCCAGCTCACCCGATAAGGCAGGCGGGGAGACCCAGTACTTC	CASSPDKAGGETQYF
TRBV30	.	TRBJ1-5	TRBD1	TGTGCCTGGAGTCCCCGCGACAGGGAGAGCAATCAGCCCCAGCATTTT	CAWSPRDRESNQPQHF
TRBV5-1	.	TRBJ2-1	.	TGCGCCAGCAGCTTCACATCCGGGACATCCCCCGGTGGCAATGAGCAGTTCTTC	CASSFTSGTSPGGNEQFF
TRBV11-3	.	TRBJ2-3	.	TGTGCCAGCAGTCCAAGGGGAGGAGGGCCCCTACTCACAGATACGCAGTATTTT	CASSPRGGGPLLTDTQYF
TRBV6-5	.	TRBJ1-1	TRBD1	TGTGCCAGCAGTTACTCGAATGGACAGGTTGAAGCTTTCTTT	CASSYSNGQVEAFF
TRBV28	.	TRBJ2-7	TRBD1	TGTGCCAGCAGTACTCCCGGGACAGGGGGGTACGAGCAGTACTTC	CASSTPGTGGYEQYF
TRBV13	.	TRBJ2-3	TRBD2	TGTGCCAGCAGCTTAGGTTCCTTTAGATTAGCGGGGGGCACAGATACGCAGTATTTT	CASSLGSFRLAGGTDTQYF
TRBV29-1	.	TRBJ1-3	TRBD1	TGCAGCGCGGGATTTACAGACAGGGATATCATATATTTT	CSAGFTDRDIIYF
TRBV13	.	TRBJ1-2	.	TGTGCCAGCAGCTTAGGGTGGTATGTTAATCTACAGGTATCGGGCGGCTACACCTTC	CASSLGWYVNLQVSGGYTF